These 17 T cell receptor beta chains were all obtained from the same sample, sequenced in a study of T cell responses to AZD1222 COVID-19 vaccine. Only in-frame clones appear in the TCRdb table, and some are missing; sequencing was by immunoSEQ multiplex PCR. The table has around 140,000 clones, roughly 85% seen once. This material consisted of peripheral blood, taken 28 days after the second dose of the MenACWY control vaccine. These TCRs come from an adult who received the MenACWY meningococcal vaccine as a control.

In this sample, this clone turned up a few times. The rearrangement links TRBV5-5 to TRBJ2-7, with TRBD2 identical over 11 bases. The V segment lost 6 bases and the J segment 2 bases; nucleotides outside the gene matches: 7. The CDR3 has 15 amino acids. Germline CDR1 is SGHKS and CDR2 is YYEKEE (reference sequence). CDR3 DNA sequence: TGTGCCAGCACTTTAGCGGGAGGGGGAACCTACGAGCAGTACTTC. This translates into CASTLAGGGTYEQYF.

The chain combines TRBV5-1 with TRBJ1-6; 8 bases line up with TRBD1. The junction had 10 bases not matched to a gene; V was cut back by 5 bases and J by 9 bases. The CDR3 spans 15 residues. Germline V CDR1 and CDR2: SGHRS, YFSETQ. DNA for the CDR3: TGCGCCAGCAGTCAGAGCGGACAGGGTATTTCACCCCTCCACTTT. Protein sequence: CASSQSGQGISPLHF. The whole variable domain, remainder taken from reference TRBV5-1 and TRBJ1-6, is KAGVTQTPRYLIKTRGQQVTLSCSPISGHRSVSWYQQTPGQGLQFLFEYFSETQRNKGNFPGRFSGRQFSNSRSEMNVSTLELGDSALYLCASSQSGQGISPLHFGNGTRLTVT.

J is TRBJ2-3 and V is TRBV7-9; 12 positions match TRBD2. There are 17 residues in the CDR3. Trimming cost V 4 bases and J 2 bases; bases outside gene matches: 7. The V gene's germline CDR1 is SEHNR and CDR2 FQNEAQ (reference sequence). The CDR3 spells CASSSGLAGPYTDTQYF. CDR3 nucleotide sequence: TGTGCCAGCAGCTCGGGACTAGCGGGTCCCTACACAGATACGCAGTATTTT.

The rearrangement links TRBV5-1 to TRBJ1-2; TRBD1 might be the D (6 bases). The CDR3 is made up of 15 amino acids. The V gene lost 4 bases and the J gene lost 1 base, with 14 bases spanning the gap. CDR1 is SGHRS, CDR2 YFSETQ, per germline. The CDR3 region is CASSPNRVGNYGYTF. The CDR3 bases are TGCGCCAGCAGCCCCAACAGGGTGGGTAACTATGGCTACACCTTC.

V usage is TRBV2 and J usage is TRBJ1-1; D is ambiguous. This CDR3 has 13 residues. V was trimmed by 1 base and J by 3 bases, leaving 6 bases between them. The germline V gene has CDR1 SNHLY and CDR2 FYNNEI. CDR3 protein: CASSEVRDTEAFF. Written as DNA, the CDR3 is TGTGCCAGCAGTGAAGTGCGGGACACTGAAGCTTTCTTT.

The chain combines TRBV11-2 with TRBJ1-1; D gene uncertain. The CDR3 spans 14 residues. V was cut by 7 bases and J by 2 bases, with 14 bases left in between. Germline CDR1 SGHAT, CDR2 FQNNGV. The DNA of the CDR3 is TGTGCCAGCACCCCCATGGTTGGTAACACTGAAGCTTTCTTT. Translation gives CASTPMVGNTEAFF.

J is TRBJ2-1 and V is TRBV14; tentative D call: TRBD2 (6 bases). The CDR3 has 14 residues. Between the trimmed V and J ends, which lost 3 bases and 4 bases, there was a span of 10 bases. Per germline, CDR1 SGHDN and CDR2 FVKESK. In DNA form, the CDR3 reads TGTGCCAGCAGCCAGCCCGGGAGATACAATGAGCAGTTCTTC. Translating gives CASSQPGRYNEQFF.

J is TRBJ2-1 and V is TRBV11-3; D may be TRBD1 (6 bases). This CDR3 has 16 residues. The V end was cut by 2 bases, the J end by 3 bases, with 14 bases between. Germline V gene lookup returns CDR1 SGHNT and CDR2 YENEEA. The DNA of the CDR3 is TGTGCCAGCAGCTTAAGTGGGACACGGATCTACAATGAGCAGTTCTTC. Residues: CASSLSGTRIYNEQFF.

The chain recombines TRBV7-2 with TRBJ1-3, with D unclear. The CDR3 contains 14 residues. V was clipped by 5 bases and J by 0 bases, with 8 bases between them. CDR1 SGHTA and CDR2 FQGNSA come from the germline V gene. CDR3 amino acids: CASSLGFSGNTIYF. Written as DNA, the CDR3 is TGTGCCAGCAGCCTAGGATTCTCTGGAAACACCATATATTTT.

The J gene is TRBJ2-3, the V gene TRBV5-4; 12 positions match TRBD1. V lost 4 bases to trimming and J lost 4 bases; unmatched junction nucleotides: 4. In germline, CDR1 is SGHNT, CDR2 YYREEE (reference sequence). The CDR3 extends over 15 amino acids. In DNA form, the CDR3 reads TGTGCCAGCAGCCCGGGACAGGGGGCCGCAGATACGCAGTATTTT. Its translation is CASSPGQGAADTQYF. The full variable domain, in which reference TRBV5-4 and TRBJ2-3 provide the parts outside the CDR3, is ETGVTQSPTHLIKTRGQQVTLRCSSQSGHNTVSWYQQALGQGPQFIFQYYREEENGRGNFPPRFSGLQFPNYSSELNVNALELDDSALYLCASSPGQGAADTQYFGPGTRLTVL.

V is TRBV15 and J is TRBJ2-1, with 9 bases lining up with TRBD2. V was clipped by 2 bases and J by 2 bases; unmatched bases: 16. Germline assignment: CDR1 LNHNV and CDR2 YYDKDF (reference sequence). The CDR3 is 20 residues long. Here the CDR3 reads CATSRFRGQVASGAYNEQFF. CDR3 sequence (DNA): TGTGCCACCAGCAGATTCCGAGGACAGGTGGCTAGCGGGGCCTACAATGAGCAGTTCTTC.

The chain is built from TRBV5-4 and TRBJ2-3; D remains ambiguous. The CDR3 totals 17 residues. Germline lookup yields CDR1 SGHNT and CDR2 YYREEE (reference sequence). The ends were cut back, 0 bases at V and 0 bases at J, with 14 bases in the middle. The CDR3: CASSLGSSHPSTDTQYF. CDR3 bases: TGTGCCAGCAGCTTGGGATCGAGCCACCCTAGCACAGATACGCAGTATTTT.

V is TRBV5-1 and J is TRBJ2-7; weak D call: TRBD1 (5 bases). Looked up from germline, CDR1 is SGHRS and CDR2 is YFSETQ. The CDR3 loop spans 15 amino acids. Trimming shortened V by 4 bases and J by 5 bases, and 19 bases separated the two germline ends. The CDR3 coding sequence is TGCGCCAGCAGCCCCGACCCAGGGCGAGGTAACGAGCAGTACTTC. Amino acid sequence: CASSPDPGRGNEQYF. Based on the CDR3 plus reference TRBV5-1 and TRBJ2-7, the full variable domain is KAGVTQTPRYLIKTRGQQVTLSCSPISGHRSVSWYQQTPGQGLQFLFEYFSETQRNKGNFPGRFSGRQFSNSRSEMNVSTLELGDSALYLCASSPDPGRGNEQYFGPGTRLTVT.

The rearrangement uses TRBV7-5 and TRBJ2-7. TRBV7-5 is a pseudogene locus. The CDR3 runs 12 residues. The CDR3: CVRSLAGHEQYV. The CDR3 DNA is TGTGTCAGAAGCCTAGCAGGGCACGAGCAGTACGTC.

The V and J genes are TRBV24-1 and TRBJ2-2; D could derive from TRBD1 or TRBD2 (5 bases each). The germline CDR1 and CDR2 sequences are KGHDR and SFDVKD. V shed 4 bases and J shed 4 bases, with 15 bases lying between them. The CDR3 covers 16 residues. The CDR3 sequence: CATSDPGTPGTGELFF. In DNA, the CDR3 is TGTGCCACCAGTGACCCCGGGACCCCGGGCACCGGGGAGCTGTTTTTT.

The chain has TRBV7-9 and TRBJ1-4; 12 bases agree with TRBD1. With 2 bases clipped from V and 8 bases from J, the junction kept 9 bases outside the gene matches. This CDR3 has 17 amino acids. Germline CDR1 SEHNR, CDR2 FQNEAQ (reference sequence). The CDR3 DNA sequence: TGTGCCAGCAGCTTAATGATTGGGGACAGGGGGCACGAAAAACTGTTTTTT. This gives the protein CASSLMIGDRGHEKLFF.

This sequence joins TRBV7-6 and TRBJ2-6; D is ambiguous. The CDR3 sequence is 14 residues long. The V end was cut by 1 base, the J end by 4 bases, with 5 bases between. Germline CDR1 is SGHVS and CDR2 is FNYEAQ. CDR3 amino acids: CASSLDPGANVLTF. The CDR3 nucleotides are TGTGCCAGCAGCTTAGACCCAGGGGCCAACGTCCTGACTTTC. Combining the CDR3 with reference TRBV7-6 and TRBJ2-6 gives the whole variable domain GAGVSQSPRYKVTKRGQDVALRCDPISGHVSLYWYRQALGQGPEFLTYFNYEAQQDKSGLPNDRFSAERPEGSISTLTIQRTEQRDSAMYRCASSLDPGANVLTFGAGSRLTVL.